Listed here are 8 T cell receptor beta chains from one sample, sequenced in a study of beta chain features in type 1 diabetes. The isolated RNA, all of it, was reverse transcribed, so expressed TCRB transcripts were what got sequenced. This table comes from immunoSEQ multiplex PCR, and its TCRdb copy is limited to in-frame clones, with some not included. The sample records 350,000 to 400,000 clones, less than 15% being singletons. Source material: naive CD4+ T cells from blood. Receptor source: a woman aged 18-35 years in good health.

The gene calls are TRBV18 and TRBJ1-2; D is unclear. The germline V gene has CDR1 KGHSH and CDR2 LQKENI. The CDR3 length is 13 residues. The germline V and J ends were trimmed by 6 bases and 2 bases, with 10 bases remaining between them. The CDR3 reads CASSAGSNYGYTF. The CDR3 DNA reads as TGTGCCAGCTCTGCGGGGTCCAACTATGGCTACACCTTC. The full variable domain, in which reference TRBV18 and TRBJ1-2 provide the parts outside the CDR3, is NAGVMQNPRHLVRRRGQEARLRCSPMKGHSHVYWYRQLPEEGLKFMVYLQKENIIDESGMPKERFSAEFPKEGPSILRIQQVVRGDSAAYFCASSAGSNYGYTFGSGTRLTVV.

The V call is TRBV30, the J call TRBJ1-1; no definite D call. In germline, CDR1 is GTSNPN, CDR2 SVGIG (reference sequence). The CDR3 is made up of 12 amino acids. Trimming took 3 bases from V and 0 from J, leaving 5 bases between them. This CDR3 reads CAWRYMNTEAFF. The CDR3 DNA sequence: TGTGCCTGGAGATATATGAACACTGAAGCTTTCTTT.

A few counts support this clone. V is TRBV30 and J is TRBJ2-7; D uncertain. Germline lookup yields CDR1 GTSNPN and CDR2 SVGIG (reference sequence). With 2 bases removed from V and 4 bases from J, the gap between germline ends came to 9 bases. The CDR3 runs 12 residues. CDR3 nucleotides: TGTGCCTGGAGTTTTACAGAGTACGAGCAGTACTTC. The encoded protein is CAWSFTEYEQYF.

The chain joins TRBV5-1 to TRBJ2-1, with 9 bases fitting TRBD2. V lost 4 bases, J lost 0 bases, and 5 bases stayed unmatched. The CDR3 length is 16 residues. Germline-derived CDR1 and CDR2 are SGHRS and YFSETQ. CDR3 sequence: CASSMTSGSSYNEQFF. CDR3 nucleotide sequence: TGCGCCAGCAGCATGACTAGCGGAAGCTCCTACAATGAGCAGTTCTTC.

The chain has TRBV29-1 and TRBJ2-3, with 9 nucleotides matching TRBD1. Germline V gives CDR1 SQVTM, CDR2 ANQGSEA. V lost 4 bases to trimming and J lost 0 bases; unmatched junction nucleotides: 8. The length of the CDR3 is 16 residues. CDR3 loop: CSVVPGTGKSTDTQYF. The CDR3 nucleotides read TGCAGCGTTGTTCCCGGGACAGGGAAAAGCACAGATACGCAGTATTTT.

Comments on this clone: This specimen includes other DNA sequences encoding the same CDR3. The chain couples TRBV30 to TRBJ2-3; 14 nucleotides line up with TRBD2. V shed 5 bases and J 3 bases; nucleotides not matched to a gene: 1. The CDR3 length is 14 residues. CDR1 is GTSNPN and CDR2 is SVGIG in the germline V gene (reference sequence). Here the CDR3 reads CAWGTSGSTDTQYF. CDR3 coding DNA: TGTGCCTGGGGGACTAGCGGGAGTACAGATACGCAGTATTTT. Full variable domain (remainder filled in from reference TRBV30 and TRBJ2-3): SQTIHQWPATLVQPVGSPLSLECTVEGTSNPNLYWYRQAAGRGLQLLFYSVGIGQISSEVPQNLSASRPQDRQFILSSKKLLLSDSGFYLCAWGTSGSTDTQYFGPGTRLTVL.

The table lists this clone with a few counts. The gene calls are TRBV15 and TRBJ2-1; 13 bases are a match to TRBD2. Germline V gives CDR1 LNHNV, CDR2 YYDKDF (reference sequence). The V gene end was trimmed by 1 base and the J gene end by 3 bases; junction bases not matched to a gene: 6. The CDR3 is 18 amino acids. The CDR3 DNA reads as TGTGCCACCAGCAGAGTAACTAGCGGGAGGGCCCTCTACAATGAGCAGTTCTTC. Its translation is CATSRVTSGRALYNEQFF.

This rearrangement joins TRBV30 to TRBJ1-4; D is possibly TRBD1 (6 bases). Germline V gives CDR1 GTSNPN, CDR2 SVGIG (reference sequence). The CDR3 consists of 15 residues. Trimming shortened V by 0 bases and J by 6 bases, and 14 bases separated the two germline ends. Written as DNA, the CDR3 is TGTGCCTGGAGTGTACAAACAGGGTGGGATGAAAAACTGTTTTTT. The encoded protein is CAWSVQTGWDEKLFF.